This T cell receptor (beta chain) derives from a study of shared clonotypes between healthy human individuals. Looked up from germline, CDR1 is MGHRA and CDR2 is YSYEKL. V dropped 1 base and J dropped 7 bases, with 2 bases sitting between them. The CDR3 covers 11 residues. TCRdb's table, derived via immunoSEQ multiplex PCR, lists solely in-frame clones and lacks some. This table has some 2.3 million clones, 85% to 95% appearing once. This TCR derives from a man aged 18 to 30 in good health. Some clones in this sample may be carry-over from other donors' samples. J is TRBJ2-4 and V is TRBV4-1; D unresolved. Sequenced sample: naive CD4+ T cells from PBMCs. Subset given: CD45RA+ positively selected. The CDR3: CASSQANIQYF. The DNA of the CDR3 is TGCGCCAGCAGCCAAGCTAACATTCAGTACTTC.